Listed below are T cell receptor beta chains from one sample, sequenced in a study of T cells in localized non-small cell lung cancer. The table came from immunoSEQ multiplex PCR; TCRdb's copy has only in-frame clones and leaves some out. The sample contains roughly 61,000 clones, 75% to 85% of which appear only once. The source material was PBMCs, sampled before any cancer treatment. These receptors all stem from a man aged 40 to 70 with stage II lung adenocarcinoma. Both conserved end residues are part of each CDR3. The D gene is left open where the match is weak. Some rows have no size entry. The others give once, few or many, or a class for an expanded clone.

V	J	size	D	DNA	CDR3
TRBV11-2	TRBJ1-5	NA	NA	TGTGCCAGCAGCTTAGGGGGGTCCAATCAGCCCCAGCATTTT	CASSLGGSNQPQHF
TRBV4-1	TRBJ2-7	NA	TRBD2	TGCGCCAGCAGCCACACTAGCGATAGCTCCTACGAGCAGTACTTC	CASSHTSDSSYEQYF
TRBV14	TRBJ2-7	NA	NA	TGTGCCAGCAGCCAAGGGGGAGAGCAGTACTTC	CASSQGGEQYF
TRBV27	TRBJ1-2	once	TRBD1	TGTGCCAGCAGTCCACAGGGGGCGGGTGGCTACACCTTC	CASSPQGAGGYTF
TRBV12-5	TRBJ1-2	NA	TRBD1	TGTGCTAGTGGTTTGGTACTTGAGGGACAGAACTATGGCTACACCTTC	CASGLVLEGQNYGYTF
TRBV5-6	TRBJ2-2	NA	NA	TGTGCCAGCAGCTCCACCGGGGAGCTGTTTTTT	CASSSTGELFF
TRBV7-2	TRBJ1-3	NA	NA	TGTGCCAGCAGCTTAGCGGGGGGCTCTGGAAACACCATATATTTT	CASSLAGGSGNTIYF
TRBV7-2	TRBJ1-4	NA	TRBD1	TGTGCCAGCAGCTCGACAGGGCGGGGGGAAAAACTGTTTTTT	CASSSTGRGEKLFF
TRBV9	TRBJ2-3	NA	TRBD2	TGTGCCAGCAGCGTAGCAACTAGCGGACTCACAGATACGCAGTATTTT	CASSVATSGLTDTQYF
TRBV15	TRBJ2-3	once	NA	TGTGCCACCAGCAGAGATAGGGTAGTCGGGACAGATACGCAGTATTTT	CATSRDRVVGTDTQYF
TRBV18	TRBJ1-5	NA	NA	TGTGCCAGCTCATCCCGGACAGATAGCAATCAGCCCCAGCATTTT	CASSSRTDSNQPQHF
TRBV5-1	TRBJ2-7	NA	TRBD1	TGCGCCAGCAGCTTTCTCGGGACAGGGGGCTACGAGCAGTACTTC	CASSFLGTGGYEQYF
TRBV6-1	TRBJ2-5	NA	NA	TGTGCCAGCAGTGTGACGGGAGTAGGGGAGACCCAGTACTTC	CASSVTGVGETQYF
TRBV4-3	TRBJ1-1	NA	NA	TGCGCCAGCAGCCAAGTAGAGGGGTCTGAAGCTTTCTTT	CASSQVEGSEAFF
TRBV6-1	TRBJ2-7	NA	TRBD1	TGTGCCAGCAGTGAAAGGGGGGCAACAGGGGGTCTTTCCTACGAGCAGTACTTC	CASSERGATGGLSYEQYF
TRBV30	TRBJ1-1	NA	NA	TGTGCCTGGGTCCCATACCGGCAGGGGATAAGAGCTTTCTTT	CAWVPYRQGIRAFF
TRBV7-2	TRBJ2-1	NA	NA	TGTGCCAGCAGCCCTGGGATTCTCTACAATGAGCAGTTCTTC	CASSPGILYNEQFF